This T cell receptor beta chain is from a study of shared clonotypes between healthy human individuals. As for the study in general: The study drew on a couple of women and a few men aged 18 to 49 as donors. Overall study findings and caveats: Tissue TCR repertoires likely differ from these blood-only repertoires. Sharing of clonotypes among donors was expected to vary with sequencing depth.

The CDR3 extends over 15 amino acids. Germline V gives CDR1 SEHNR, CDR2 FQNEAQ (reference sequence). Profiling relied on immunoSEQ multiplex PCR, and the TCRdb table lists in-frame clones only, not all of them. The sample carries around 600,000 clones, 95% recorded once. Worth noting for this clone: Its antigen is still unknown.

Naive CD8 cells lacked CD45RO, underwent positive selection for CCR7 and left out terminally differentiated effector memory CD45RA+ cells. The chain uses TRBV7-9 and TRBJ2-5; D remains ambiguous. Judging by the DNA end, TRBJ2-7 fits better; the J call may be wrong. The TCR comes from a woman in her twenties or thirties in good health. Source material: naive CD8+ T cells sorted from blood. CDR3 DNA: TGTGCCAGCAGCTTAGCGGCCCCGAGCTCCTACGAGCAGTACTTC. This codes for CASSLAAPSSYEQYF.